One and the same sample provided the 30 T cell receptor beta chains below, sequenced in a study of blood T cell repertoires in COVID-19. TCRdb's copy holds only in-frame clones and misses some; the assay was immunoSEQ multiplex PCR. In the table there are 200,000 to 250,000 clones, 92% of which are singletons. Sequencing was carried out using peripheral blood. These receptors were taken from a man aged 60-69 years with COVID-19, enrolled during active disease.

This sequence joins TRBV19 and TRBJ2-7; 9 bases fit TRBD1. V was clipped by 3 bases and J by 2 bases; unmatched bases: 5. Germline V gene sequence: CDR1 LNHDA, CDR2 SQIVND (reference sequence). This CDR3 contains 15 residues. The chain's CDR3 is CASSMQGQGPYEQYF. The CDR3 nucleotides are TGTGCCAGTAGTATGCAGGGACAGGGCCCCTACGAGCAGTACTTC.

The V call is TRBV6-5, the J call TRBJ2-3, with a weak D call TRBD2 (5 bases). Germline values: CDR1 MNHEY, CDR2 SVGAGI. The CDR3 is 15 amino acids. V lost 3 bases, J lost 6 bases, and 16 bases lay in between. CDR3 loop: CASSYVSGPHDTQYF. The CDR3 nucleotides read TGTGCCAGCAGTTATGTGAGCGGCCCTCACGATACGCAGTATTTT.

The chain is built from TRBV7-9 and TRBJ2-7, with TRBD1 matching 8 bases. CDR3 length equals 13 residues. The junction had 4 bases not matched to a gene; V was cut back by 5 bases and J by 4 bases. Per germline, CDR1 SEHNR and CDR2 FQNEAQ (reference sequence). The CDR3 nucleotides read TGTGCCAGCAGCCCTCAGGGGGCTTACGAGCAGTACTTC. Protein sequence: CASSPQGAYEQYF.

CDR3: CASSAEGGRRPLYGYTF. The CDR3 region has the DNA TGTGCCAGCAGTGCTGAAGGAGGCAGACGGCCCCTCTATGGCTACACCTTC. The rearrangement links TRBV6-1 to TRBJ1-2; D is undetermined. Per germline, CDR1 MNHNS and CDR2 SASEGT. V was pared by 4 bases and J by 4 bases, with 22 bases between. The CDR3 has 17 residues.

The chain is built from TRBV9 and TRBJ2-3, with 9 bases lining up with TRBD2. Germline V gene lookup returns CDR1 SGDLS and CDR2 YYNGEE. CDR3 length: 16 amino acids. V lost 2 bases to trimming and J lost 0 bases; unmatched junction nucleotides: 4. CDR3 sequence: CASSVSGGQSTDTQYF. Written as DNA, the CDR3 is TGTGCCAGCAGCGTTAGCGGGGGCCAAAGCACAGATACGCAGTATTTT.

This clone has a single count. The chain joins TRBV6-1 to TRBJ2-7; TRBD2 might be the D (6 bases). Trimming removed 0 bases at V and 2 bases at J, with 17 bases between. The germline V gene encodes CDR1 MNHNS and CDR2 SASEGT. The CDR3 totals 17 residues. CDR3 sequence reads: CASSEALRGTFPYEQYF. In DNA, the CDR3 is TGTGCCAGCAGTGAAGCGCTTCGCGGGACGTTCCCCTACGAGCAGTACTTC.

This chain links TRBV5-1 with TRBJ2-7; 12 bases agree with TRBD2. J lost 0 bases, V lost 4 bases, and 11 bases had no gene match. CDR1 is SGHRS and CDR2 is YFSETQ in the germline V gene. The CDR3 contains 18 residues. CDR3 loop: CASSPQGLAGRSSYEQYF. In DNA form, the CDR3 reads TGCGCCAGCAGCCCTCAGGGACTAGCGGGCCGAAGCTCCTACGAGCAGTACTTC.

The chain employs TRBV11-3 and TRBJ2-7; a weak D match, TRBD1 (5 bases). Germline CDR1 is SGHNT and CDR2 is YENEEA. V lost 1 base to trimming and J lost 2 bases, with 15 bases between them. The CDR3 covers 16 residues. CDR3 sequence: CASSLVGDPITYEQYF. The CDR3, as DNA: TGTGCCAGCAGCTTAGTAGGGGATCCCATTACCTACGAGCAGTACTTC.

The genes are TRBV3-1 (or the pseudogene TRBV3-2) and TRBJ1-1; D perhaps matches TRBD1 (5 bases). The CDR3 spans 11 residues. The V end was cut by 7 bases, the J end by 6 bases, with 9 bases between. Germline V gene lookup returns CDR1 LGHDT and CDR2 YNNKEL (reference sequence). DNA for the CDR3: TGTGCCAGCACCAGGGCTTCTGAAGCTTTCTTT. Translating gives CASTRASEAFF.

The chain has TRBV2 and TRBJ1-1, with TRBD1 matching 9 bases. The germline gives CDR1 SNHLY, CDR2 FYNNEI. The CDR3 sequence is 13 residues long. Losses at the gene ends were 7 bases for V and 7 bases for J; bases not matched to a gene: 7. This chain's CDR3 is CASTRQGVGEAFF. For the CDR3, the DNA is TGTGCCAGCACCCGACAGGGGGTCGGTGAAGCTTTCTTT.

The chain uses TRBV3-1 (or the pseudogene TRBV3-2) and TRBJ2-1; TRBD1 matches 8 bases. V was clipped by 4 bases and J by 0 bases; unmatched bases: 5. CDR3 length: 16 residues. CDR1 and CDR2 from the germline V gene are LGHDT and YNNKEL (reference sequence). For the CDR3, the DNA is TGTGCCAGCAGCCTTAAACAGGGGGGCTCCTACAATGAGCAGTTCTTC. This sequence encodes CASSLKQGGSYNEQFF.

The rearrangement joins TRBV4-2 to TRBJ1-3; perhaps TRBD1 as D (6 bases). The germline gives CDR1 LGHNA, CDR2 YNFKEQ. The CDR3 has 18 residues. V was shortened by 0 bases and J by 0 bases, with 15 bases between the two germline ends. In nucleotides, the CDR3 is TGTGCCAGCAGCCAAGAGGTCCCAGGGGTCAGCTCTGGAAACACCATATATTTT. Encoded protein: CASSQEVPGVSSGNTIYF.

As to this clone: Distinct nucleotide sequences in the sample also encode this CDR3. This chain links TRBV7-2 with TRBJ2-1; 14 nucleotides align to TRBD2. The germline V gene has CDR1 SGHTA and CDR2 FQGNSA. CDR3 size: 17 residues. V shed 5 bases and J 4 bases; nucleotides not matched to a gene: 7. CDR3 DNA: TGTGCCAGCAGCCTCACCGGGACTAGCGGGAGTTACAATGAGCAGTTCTTC. The encoded protein is CASSLTGTSGSYNEQFF.

This chain links TRBV7-3 with TRBJ2-3, with 13 nucleotides matching TRBD2. The CDR3 runs 15 residues. CDR1 SGHTA and CDR2 FQGTGA come from the germline V gene. The V segment lost 5 bases and the J segment 10 bases; nucleotides outside the gene matches: 9. The CDR3 DNA is TGTGCCAGCAGCCCTACCCGGACTAGCGGGGGTGCGCAGTATTTT. Its protein is CASSPTRTSGGAQYF.

The chain is built from TRBV19 and TRBJ2-3; the match to TRBD2 covers 8 bases. The J segment lost 1 base and the V segment lost 11 bases, leaving 2 bases of the junction unmatched. The CDR3 spans 12 residues. Germline assignment: CDR1 LNHDA and CDR2 SQIVND (reference sequence). CDR3 nucleotides: TGTGCCGTTAGCGGGGGCACAGATACGCAGTATTTT. Its protein product is CAVSGGTDTQYF. The full variable domain, with the rest looked up from reference TRBV19 and TRBJ2-3, is DGGITQSPKYLFRKEGQNVTLSCEQNLNHDAMYWYRQDPGQGLRLIYYSQIVNDFQKGDIAEGYSVSREKKESFPLTVTSAQKNPTAFYLCAVSGGTDTQYFGPGTRLTVL.

This sequence joins TRBV30 and TRBJ1-4; D might be TRBD1 (6 bases). From germline, CDR1 is GTSNPN and CDR2 SVGIG (reference sequence). Trimming removed 5 bases at V and 1 base at J, with 11 bases between. This CDR3 contains 14 residues. The chain's CDR3 is CAWSQGLTNEKLFF. Written as DNA, the CDR3 is TGTGCCTGGTCACAGGGTTTAACTAATGAAAAACTGTTTTTT.

This chain connects TRBV3-1 (or the pseudogene TRBV3-2) to TRBJ2-2, with TRBD1 matching over 10 bases. This CDR3 has 15 residues. Losses at the gene ends were 4 bases for V and 8 bases for J; bases not matched to a gene: 7. Germline-derived CDR1 and CDR2 are LGHDT and YNNKEL (reference sequence). This chain's CDR3 is CASSRRQGATGELFF. The CDR3 bases are TGTGCCAGCAGCCGAAGACAGGGGGCGACGGGGGAGCTGTTTTTT.

The chain combines TRBV19 with TRBJ1-2; 8 nucleotides agree with TRBD1. Germline V gene data show CDR1 as LNHDA and CDR2 as SQIVND (reference sequence). V dropped 10 bases and J dropped 4; count of bases not matched to a gene: 5. This CDR3 has 12 residues. The CDR3 bases are TGTGCCACCAACACAGGGGGCTATGGCTACACCTTC. Residues: CATNTGGYGYTF. The full variable domain, rest sourced from reference TRBV19 and TRBJ1-2, is DGGITQSPKYLFRKEGQNVTLSCEQNLNHDAMYWYRQDPGQGLRLIYYSQIVNDFQKGDIAEGYSVSREKKESFPLTVTSAQKNPTAFYLCATNTGGYGYTFGSGTRLTVV.

The J gene is TRBJ1-2, the V gene TRBV29-1; 11 bases are a match to TRBD1. The CDR3 loop spans 16 amino acids. Germline loops: CDR1 SQVTM, CDR2 ANQGSEA. V lost 1 base and J lost 8; bases outside the gene matches: 12. CDR3 amino acids: CSVEAGSGTGGTGYTF. The CDR3 nucleotides are TGCAGCGTTGAAGCAGGTTCGGGGACAGGGGGTACGGGCTACACCTTC.

In its sample, this clone was seen once. The chain recombines TRBV25-1 with TRBJ1-1, with D unresolved. V lost 1 base and J 1 base, leaving 7 bases between the germline ends. This CDR3 region has 14 residues. Germline CDR1 and CDR2: MGHDK and SYGVNS. The CDR3 sequence is CASSESPQNTEAFF. The CDR3, as DNA: TGTGCCAGCAGTGAATCCCCACAGAACACTGAAGCTTTCTTT.

The CDR3 DNA is TGTGCCAGCAGTAGAGCACAGGGGAATCAGCCCCAGCATTTT. This sequence encodes CASSRAQGNQPQHF. This sequence joins TRBV28 and TRBJ1-5; 7 nucleotides match TRBD1. The CDR3 loop spans 14 amino acids. Germline V gene lookup returns CDR1 MDHEN and CDR2 SYDVKM. The ends lost 5 bases at V and 4 bases at J; junction bases unmatched: 5.

V gene TRBV27 combines with J gene TRBJ2-2, with TRBD1 matching over 7 bases. The J segment lost 2 bases and the V segment lost 1 base, leaving 7 bases of the junction unmatched. Germline V lookup: CDR1 MNHEY, CDR2 SMNVEV (reference sequence). The length of the CDR3 is 17 residues. Here the CDR3 DNA reads TGTGCCAGCAGTTTATGGGGAAGGGGGCCCAACACCGGGGAGCTGTTTTTT. This gives the protein CASSLWGRGPNTGELFF.

The gene calls are TRBV5-4 and TRBJ2-7; TRBD1 aligns across 8 bases. Per germline, CDR1 SGHNT and CDR2 YYREEE (reference sequence). V was clipped by 3 bases and J by 5 bases; unmatched bases: 4. This CDR3 has 13 residues. The CDR3 nucleotides read TGTGCCAGCAGCTGGCAGGGGGCTCACGAGCAGTACTTC. It is translated as CASSWQGAHEQYF.

This clone was observed once. V and J are TRBV5-5 and TRBJ2-5; a possible D gene is TRBD1 (5 bases). Trimming removed 7 bases from V and 2 bases from J, with 15 bases in between. The CDR3 is made up of 14 amino acids. Per the germline V gene, CDR1 is SGHKS and CDR2 is YYEKEE (reference sequence). This chain's CDR3 is CASQGPDFQETQYF. The CDR3 DNA is TGTGCCAGCCAGGGTCCAGATTTTCAAGAGACCCAGTACTTC. Full variable domain (rest looked up from reference TRBV5-5 and TRBJ2-5): DAGVTQSPTHLIKTRGQQVTLRCSPISGHKSVSWYQQVLGQGPQFIFQYYEKEERGRGNFPDRFSARQFPNYSSELNVNALLLGDSALYLCASQGPDFQETQYFGPGTRLLVL.

The chain combines TRBV14 with TRBJ1-1; D not certain. CDR3 length equals 13 residues. Trimming took off 4 bases at V and 0 bases at J, with 6 bases between the two ends. Germline CDR1 and CDR2: SGHDN and FVKESK. CDR3 DNA sequence: TGTGCCAGCAGCCTTCACATGAACACTGAAGCTTTCTTT. It encodes CASSLHMNTEAFF.

The chain employs TRBV6-2 or TRBV6-3 and TRBJ1-1; D gene ambiguous. V was trimmed by 2 bases and J by 1 base, leaving 8 bases between them. The CDR3 totals 14 residues. Per the germline V gene, CDR1 is MNHEY and CDR2 is SVGEGT. In nucleotides, the CDR3 is TGTGCCAGCAGTTACACAGTAAAGAACACTGAAGCTTTCTTT. This sequence encodes CASSYTVKNTEAFF.

The chain is built from TRBV7-9 and TRBJ2-1; 9 positions match TRBD1. CDR1 is SEHNR and CDR2 is FQNEAQ in the germline V gene (reference sequence). This CDR3 is 15 amino acids long. Trimming took 5 bases from V and 7 from J; bases not matched to a gene: 9. CDR3 amino acids: CASSPGQGKVNEQFF. DNA for the CDR3: TGTGCCAGCAGCCCAGGACAGGGGAAAGTGAATGAGCAGTTCTTC.

The rearrangement links TRBV10-2 to TRBJ1-2; no clear D. Germline CDR1 WSHSY, CDR2 SAAADI. Trimming took 3 bases from V and 0 from J, leaving 11 bases between them. The CDR3 is 15 amino acids. The CDR3 reads CASSDGRPPNYGYTF. For the CDR3, the DNA is TGCGCCAGCAGTGATGGGAGGCCTCCTAACTATGGCTACACCTTC.

The chain joins TRBV6-2 or TRBV6-3 to TRBJ2-7; possible D gene TRBD1, 6 bases. V was shortened by 6 bases and J by 2 bases, with 11 bases between the two germline ends. From germline, CDR1 is MNHEY and CDR2 SVGEGT. This CDR3 is built from 13 residues. CDR3 nucleotide sequence: TGTGCCAGCAGGCCTACAGGGACCTACGAGCAGTACTTC. Its protein product is CASRPTGTYEQYF.

The chain employs TRBV5-1 and TRBJ1-4; D unclear. V was cut by 1 base and J by 8 bases, with 12 bases left in between. Germline loops: CDR1 SGHRS, CDR2 YFSETQ. The CDR3 sequence is 14 residues long. The CDR3 here is CASSLSGSSEKLFF. The CDR3 region has the DNA TGCGCCAGCAGCTTGTCTGGGAGTAGCGAAAAACTGTTTTTT.